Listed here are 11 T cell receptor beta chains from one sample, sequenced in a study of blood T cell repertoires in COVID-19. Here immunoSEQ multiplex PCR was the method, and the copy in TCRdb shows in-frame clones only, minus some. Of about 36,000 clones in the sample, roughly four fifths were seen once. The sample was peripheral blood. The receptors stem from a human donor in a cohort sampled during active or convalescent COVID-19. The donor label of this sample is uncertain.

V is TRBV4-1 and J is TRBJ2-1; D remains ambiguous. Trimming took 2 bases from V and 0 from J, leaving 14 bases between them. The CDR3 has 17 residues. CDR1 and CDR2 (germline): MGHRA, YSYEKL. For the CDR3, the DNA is TGCGCCAGCAGCCAAATTGATATGGGCTTCTCCTACAATGAGCAGTTCTTC. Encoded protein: CASSQIDMGFSYNEQFF.

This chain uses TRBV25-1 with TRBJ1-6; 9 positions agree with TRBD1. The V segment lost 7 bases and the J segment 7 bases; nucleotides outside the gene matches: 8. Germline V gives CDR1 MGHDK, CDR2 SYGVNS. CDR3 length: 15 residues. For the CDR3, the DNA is TGTGCCAGCACTAAATCGGGACAGGGAAATTCACCCCTCCACTTT. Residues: CASTKSGQGNSPLHF.

CDR3 in DNA: TGTGCCAGCAGCTCCGGGTCCAACTATGGCTACACCTTC. Translating it yields CASSSGSNYGYTF. The V and J genes are TRBV7-3 and TRBJ1-2; unclear D gene. The CDR3 sequence is 13 residues long. Per the germline V gene, CDR1 is SGHTA and CDR2 is FQGTGA. Trimming cost V 4 bases and J 2 bases, with 8 bases left between them.

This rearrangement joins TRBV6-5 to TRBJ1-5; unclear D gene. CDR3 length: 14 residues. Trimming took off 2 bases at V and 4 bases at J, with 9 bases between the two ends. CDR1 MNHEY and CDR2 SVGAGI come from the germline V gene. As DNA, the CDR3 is TGTGCCAGCAGTTACGTGGACTCTAATCAGCCCCAGCATTTT. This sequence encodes CASSYVDSNQPQHF.

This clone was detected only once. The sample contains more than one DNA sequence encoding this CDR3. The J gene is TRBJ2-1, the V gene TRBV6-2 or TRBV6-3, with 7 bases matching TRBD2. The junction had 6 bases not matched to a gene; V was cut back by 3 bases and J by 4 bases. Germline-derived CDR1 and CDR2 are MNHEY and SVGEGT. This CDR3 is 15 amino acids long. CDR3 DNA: TGTGCCAGCAGTTATCGGACTAGTGCGTACAATGAGCAGTTCTTC. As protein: CASSYRTSAYNEQFF.

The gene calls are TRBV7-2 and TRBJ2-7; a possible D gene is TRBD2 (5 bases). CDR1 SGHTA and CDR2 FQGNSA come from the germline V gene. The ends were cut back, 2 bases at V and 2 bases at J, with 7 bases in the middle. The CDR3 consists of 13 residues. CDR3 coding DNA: TGTGCCAGCAGCTTACGGGAAGCCTACGAGCAGTACTTC. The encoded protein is CASSLREAYEQYF.

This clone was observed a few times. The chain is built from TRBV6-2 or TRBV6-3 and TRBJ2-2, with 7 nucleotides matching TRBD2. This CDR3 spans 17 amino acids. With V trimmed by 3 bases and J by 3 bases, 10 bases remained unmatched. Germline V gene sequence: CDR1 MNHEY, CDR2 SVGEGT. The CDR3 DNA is TGTGCCAGCAGTTATCGGATAGCGGGTGCAGACACCGGGGAGCTGTTTTTT. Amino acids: CASSYRIAGADTGELFF.

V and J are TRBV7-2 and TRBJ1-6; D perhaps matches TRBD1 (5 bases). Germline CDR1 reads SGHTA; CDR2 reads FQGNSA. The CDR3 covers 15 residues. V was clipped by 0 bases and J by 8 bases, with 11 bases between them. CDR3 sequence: CASSLAQGVYSPLHF. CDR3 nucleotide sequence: TGTGCCAGCAGCTTAGCCCAGGGTGTTTATTCACCCCTCCACTTT. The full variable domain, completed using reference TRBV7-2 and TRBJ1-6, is GAGVSQSPSNKVTEKGKDVELRCDPISGHTALYWYRQSLGQGLEFLIYFQGNSAPDKSGLPSDRFSAERTGGSVSTLTIQRTQQEDSAVYLCASSLAQGVYSPLHFGNGTRLTVT.

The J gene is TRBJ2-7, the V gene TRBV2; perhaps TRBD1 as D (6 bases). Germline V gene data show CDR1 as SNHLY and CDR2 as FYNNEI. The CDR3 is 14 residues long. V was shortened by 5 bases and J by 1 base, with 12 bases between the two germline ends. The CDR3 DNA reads TGTGCCAGCAGTCAACGGGACAAATCCTACGAGCAGTACTTC. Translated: CASSQRDKSYEQYF.

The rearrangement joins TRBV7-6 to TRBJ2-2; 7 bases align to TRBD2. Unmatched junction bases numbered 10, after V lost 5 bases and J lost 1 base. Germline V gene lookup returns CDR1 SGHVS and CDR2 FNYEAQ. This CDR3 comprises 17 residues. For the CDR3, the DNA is TGTGCCAGCAGCCCCCAGTCGATAGCGGGGAACACCGGGGAGCTGTTTTTT. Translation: CASSPQSIAGNTGELFF.

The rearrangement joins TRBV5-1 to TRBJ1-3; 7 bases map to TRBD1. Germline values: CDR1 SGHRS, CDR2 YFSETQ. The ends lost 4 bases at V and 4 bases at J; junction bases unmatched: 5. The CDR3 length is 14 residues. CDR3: CASSQTGEGNTIYF. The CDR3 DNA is TGCGCCAGCAGCCAAACAGGGGAAGGAAACACCATATATTTT.